The clone carrying this TCR beta chain was seen more than once but under ten times. Its specificity is unknown. TCRdb reprocessed the reads with MiXCR, giving one entry per CDR3 protein. This sample yields approximately 730,000 distinct CDR3 sequences, of which around 29% are seen a single time; around 13% belongs to the top ten. This sample was included in a study of T cell repertoires in cytomegalovirus infection. Overall study context: Peptides in the study included HLA-C-restricted and HLA-B-restricted CMV epitopes. It can be stated that public TCR beta signatures indicated CMV infection as well as a matching HLA type. The study, taken as a whole, reports: Summed frequency of shared TCR beta families picked out CMV carriers who also had the relevant HLA. In two of eight donors, the top clonotype was HLA-C-restricted CMV-specific.

The sequencing used cultured CD8+ T cells from PBMCs, collected from culture after CMV antigen stimulation. This receptor was identified in a human donor in good health (CMV status not recorded). Some clones in this sample may be carry-over from other donors' samples.

Here the CDR3 reads CASSPASQRGIYEQYF. The CDR3 DNA follows: TGTGCCAGCAGCCCCGCCAGCCAGCGGGGTATCTACGAGCAGTACTTC. This rearrangement joins TRBV7-6 to TRBJ2-7, with 7 bases aligning to TRBD2. V was pared by 5 bases and J by 3 bases, with 13 bases of the junction left unmatched. This CDR3 has 16 residues. Germline V gene lookup returns CDR1 SGHVS and CDR2 FNYEAQ.